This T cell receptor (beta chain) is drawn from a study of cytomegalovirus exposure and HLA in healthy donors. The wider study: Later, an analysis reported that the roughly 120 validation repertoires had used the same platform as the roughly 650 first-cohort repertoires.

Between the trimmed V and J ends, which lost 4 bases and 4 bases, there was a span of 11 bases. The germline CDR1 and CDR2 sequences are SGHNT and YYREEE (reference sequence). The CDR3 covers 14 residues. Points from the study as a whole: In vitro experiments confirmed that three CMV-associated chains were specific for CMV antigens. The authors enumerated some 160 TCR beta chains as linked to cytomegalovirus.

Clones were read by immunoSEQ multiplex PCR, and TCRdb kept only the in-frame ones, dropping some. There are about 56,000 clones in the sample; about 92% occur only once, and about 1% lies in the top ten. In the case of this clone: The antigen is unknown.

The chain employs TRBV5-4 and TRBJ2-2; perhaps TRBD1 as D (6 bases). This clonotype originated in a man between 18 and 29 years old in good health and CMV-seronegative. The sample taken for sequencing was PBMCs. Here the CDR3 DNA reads TGTGCCAGCAGCCTCGTACAGGGCACCGGGGAGCTGTTTTTT. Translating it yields CASSLVQGTGELFF.